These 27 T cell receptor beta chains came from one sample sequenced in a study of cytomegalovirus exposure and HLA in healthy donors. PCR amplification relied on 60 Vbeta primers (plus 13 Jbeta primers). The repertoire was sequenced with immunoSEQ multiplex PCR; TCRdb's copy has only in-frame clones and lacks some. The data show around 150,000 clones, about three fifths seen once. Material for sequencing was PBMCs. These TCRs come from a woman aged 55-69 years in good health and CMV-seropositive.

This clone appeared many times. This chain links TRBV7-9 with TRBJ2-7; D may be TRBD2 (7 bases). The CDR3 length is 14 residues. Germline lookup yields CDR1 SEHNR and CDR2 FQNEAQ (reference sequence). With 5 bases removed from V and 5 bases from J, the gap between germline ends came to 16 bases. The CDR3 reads CASSDLAEGDEQYF. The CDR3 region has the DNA TGTGCCAGCAGCGACCTAGCGGAGGGGGACGAGCAGTACTTC.

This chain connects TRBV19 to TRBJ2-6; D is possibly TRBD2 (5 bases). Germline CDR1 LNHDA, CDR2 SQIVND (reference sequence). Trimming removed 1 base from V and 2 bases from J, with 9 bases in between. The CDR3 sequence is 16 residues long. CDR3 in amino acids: CASSIGVGAGANVLTF. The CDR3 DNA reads TGTGCCAGTAGTATAGGGGTGGGAGCTGGGGCCAACGTCCTGACTTTC.

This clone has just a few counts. The CDR3 sequence is CSVLTKIDYEQYF. For the CDR3, the DNA is TGCAGCGTCCTCACAAAAATCGACTACGAGCAGTACTTC. The chain joins TRBV29-1 to TRBJ2-7; D is unclear. In germline, CDR1 is SQVTM, CDR2 ANQGSEA. V was trimmed by 6 bases and J by 3 bases, leaving 15 bases between them. The CDR3 has 13 residues.

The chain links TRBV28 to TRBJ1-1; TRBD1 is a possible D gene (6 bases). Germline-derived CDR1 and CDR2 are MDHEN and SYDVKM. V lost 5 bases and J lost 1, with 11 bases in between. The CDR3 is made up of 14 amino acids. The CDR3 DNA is TGTGCCAGCAGTCCCGGGACATGGAACACTGAAGCTTTCTTT. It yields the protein CASSPGTWNTEAFF.

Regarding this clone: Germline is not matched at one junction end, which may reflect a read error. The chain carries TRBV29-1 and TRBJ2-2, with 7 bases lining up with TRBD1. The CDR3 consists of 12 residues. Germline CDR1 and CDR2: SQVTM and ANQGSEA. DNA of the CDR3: TGCAGCGCTGAACAGGGGACCGGGGAGCTGTTTTTT. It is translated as CSAEQGTGELFF.

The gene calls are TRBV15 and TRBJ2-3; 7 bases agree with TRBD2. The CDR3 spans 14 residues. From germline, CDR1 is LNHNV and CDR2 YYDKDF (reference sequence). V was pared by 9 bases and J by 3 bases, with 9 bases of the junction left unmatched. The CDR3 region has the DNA TGTGCCACTGGGCGGGAGTATGGTACAGATACGCAGTATTTT. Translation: CATGREYGTDTQYF.

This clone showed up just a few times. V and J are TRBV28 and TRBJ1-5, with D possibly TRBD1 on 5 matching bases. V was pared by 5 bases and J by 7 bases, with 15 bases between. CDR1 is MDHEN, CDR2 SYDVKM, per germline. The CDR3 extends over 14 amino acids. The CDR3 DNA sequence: TGTGCCAGCAGTGGGGGGGGTCAAGGCCAGCCCCAGCATTTT. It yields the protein CASSGGGQGQPQHF.

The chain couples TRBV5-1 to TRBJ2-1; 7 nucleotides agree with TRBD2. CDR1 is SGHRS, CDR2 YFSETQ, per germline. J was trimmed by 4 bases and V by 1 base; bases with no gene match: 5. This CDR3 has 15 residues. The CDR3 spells CASSLIPGGYNEQFF. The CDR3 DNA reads TGCGCCAGCAGCTTGATCCCGGGAGGTTACAATGAGCAGTTCTTC.

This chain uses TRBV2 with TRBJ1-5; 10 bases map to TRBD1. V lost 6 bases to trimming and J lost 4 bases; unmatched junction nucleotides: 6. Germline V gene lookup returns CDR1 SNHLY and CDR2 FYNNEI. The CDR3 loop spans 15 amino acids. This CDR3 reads CASSRDRGSNQPQHF. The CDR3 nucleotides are TGTGCCAGCAGCCGGGACAGGGGTTCTAATCAGCCCCAGCATTTT.

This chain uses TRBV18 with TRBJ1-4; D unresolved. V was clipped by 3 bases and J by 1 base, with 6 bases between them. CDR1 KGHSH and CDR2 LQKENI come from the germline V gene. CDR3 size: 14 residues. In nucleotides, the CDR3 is TGTGCCAGCTCACCCGTAGAAACTAATGAAAAACTGTTTTTT. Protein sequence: CASSPVETNEKLFF.

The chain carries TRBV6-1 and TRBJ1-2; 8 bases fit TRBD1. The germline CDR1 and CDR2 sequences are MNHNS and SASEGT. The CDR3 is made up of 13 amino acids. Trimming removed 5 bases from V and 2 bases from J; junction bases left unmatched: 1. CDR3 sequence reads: CASSTGGNYGYTF. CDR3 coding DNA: TGTGCCAGCAGTACAGGGGGGAACTATGGCTACACCTTC.

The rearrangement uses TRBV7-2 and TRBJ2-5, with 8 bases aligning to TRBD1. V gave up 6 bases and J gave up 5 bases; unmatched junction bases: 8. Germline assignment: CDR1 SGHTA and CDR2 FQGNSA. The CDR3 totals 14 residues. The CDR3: CASSARQGSETQYF. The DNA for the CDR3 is TGTGCCAGCAGTGCGCGACAGGGGTCGGAGACCCAGTACTTC.

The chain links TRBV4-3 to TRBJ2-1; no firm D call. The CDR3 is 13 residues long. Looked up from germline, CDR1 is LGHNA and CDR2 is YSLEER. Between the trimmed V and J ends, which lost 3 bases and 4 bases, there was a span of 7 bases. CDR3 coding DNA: TGCGCCAGCAGCCAGCGCGGTTACAATGAGCAGTTCTTC. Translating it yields CASSQRGYNEQFF.

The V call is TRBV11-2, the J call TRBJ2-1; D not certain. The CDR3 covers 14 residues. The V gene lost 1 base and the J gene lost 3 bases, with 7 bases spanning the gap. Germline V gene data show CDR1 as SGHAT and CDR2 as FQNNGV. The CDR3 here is CASSLVGLYNEQFF. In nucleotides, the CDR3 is TGTGCCAGCAGCTTAGTGGGCCTCTACAATGAGCAGTTCTTC.

CDR3 sequence (DNA): TGCAGCGCGGAGTTGGACACTGAAGCTTTCTTT. Translating gives CSAELDTEAFF. This chain connects TRBV29-1 to TRBJ1-1; D ambiguous. CDR1 is SQVTM, CDR2 ANQGSEA, per germline. The V gene lost 7 bases and the J gene lost 3 bases, with 9 bases spanning the gap. The CDR3 contains 11 residues.

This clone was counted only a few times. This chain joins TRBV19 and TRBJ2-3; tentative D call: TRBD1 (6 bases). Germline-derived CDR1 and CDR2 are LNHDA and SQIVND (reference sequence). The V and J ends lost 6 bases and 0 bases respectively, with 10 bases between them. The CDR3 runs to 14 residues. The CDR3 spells CASSQGPSTDTQYF. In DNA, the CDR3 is TGTGCCAGTAGCCAGGGGCCAAGCACAGATACGCAGTATTTT.

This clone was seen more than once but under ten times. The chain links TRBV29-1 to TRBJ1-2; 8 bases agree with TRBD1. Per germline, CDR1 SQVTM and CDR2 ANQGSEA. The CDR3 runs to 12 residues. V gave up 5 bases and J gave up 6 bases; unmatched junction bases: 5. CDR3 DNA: TGCAGCGTTTCCGGACAGGGACATGGCTACACCTTC. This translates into CSVSGQGHGYTF.

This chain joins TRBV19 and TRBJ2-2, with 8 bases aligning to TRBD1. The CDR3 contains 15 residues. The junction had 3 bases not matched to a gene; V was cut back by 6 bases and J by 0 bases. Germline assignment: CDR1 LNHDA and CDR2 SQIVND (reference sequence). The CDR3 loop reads CASSTTGANTGELFF. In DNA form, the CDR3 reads TGTGCCAGTAGCACGACAGGGGCGAACACCGGGGAGCTGTTTTTT.

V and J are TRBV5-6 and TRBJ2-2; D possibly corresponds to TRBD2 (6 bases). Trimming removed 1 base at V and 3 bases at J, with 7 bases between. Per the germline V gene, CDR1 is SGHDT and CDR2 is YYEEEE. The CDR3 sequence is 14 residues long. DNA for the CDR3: TGTGCCAGCAGCTTGCCGGGAGACACCGGGGAGCTGTTTTTT. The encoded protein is CASSLPGDTGELFF.

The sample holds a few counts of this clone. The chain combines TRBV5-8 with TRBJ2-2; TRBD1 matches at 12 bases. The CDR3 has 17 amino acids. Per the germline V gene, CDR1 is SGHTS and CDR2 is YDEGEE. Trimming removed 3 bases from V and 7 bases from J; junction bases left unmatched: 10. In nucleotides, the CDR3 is TGTGCCAGCAGCTCCCCGGGACAGGGGGCGCGTAGCGGGGAGCTGTTTTTT. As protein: CASSSPGQGARSGELFF.

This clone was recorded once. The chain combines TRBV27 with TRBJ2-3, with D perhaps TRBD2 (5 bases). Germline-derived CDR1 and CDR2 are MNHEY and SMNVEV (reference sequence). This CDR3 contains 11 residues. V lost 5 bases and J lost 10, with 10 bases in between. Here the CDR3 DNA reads TGTGCCAGCAGTGTGGGAGAGGCGCAGTATTTT. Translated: CASSVGEAQYF.

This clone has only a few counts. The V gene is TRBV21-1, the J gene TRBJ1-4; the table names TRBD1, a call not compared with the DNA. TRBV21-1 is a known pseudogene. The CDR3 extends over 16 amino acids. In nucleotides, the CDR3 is TGTGCCAGCAGCAAAAGCTCCGACAGGGAGTGGGAAAAACTGTTTTTT. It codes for CASSKSSDREWEKLFF.

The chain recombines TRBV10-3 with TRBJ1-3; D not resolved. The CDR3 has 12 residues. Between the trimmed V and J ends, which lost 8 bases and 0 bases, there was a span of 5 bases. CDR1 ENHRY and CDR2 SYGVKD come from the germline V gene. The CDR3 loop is CAIAGSGNTIYF. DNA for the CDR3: TGTGCCATCGCGGGCTCTGGAAACACCATATATTTT.

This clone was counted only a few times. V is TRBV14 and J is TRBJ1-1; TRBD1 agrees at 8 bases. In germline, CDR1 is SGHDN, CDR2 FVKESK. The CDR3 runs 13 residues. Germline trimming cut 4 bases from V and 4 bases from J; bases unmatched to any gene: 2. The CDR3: CASSLGQGTEAFF. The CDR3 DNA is TGTGCCAGCAGCCTCGGACAGGGCACTGAAGCTTTCTTT.

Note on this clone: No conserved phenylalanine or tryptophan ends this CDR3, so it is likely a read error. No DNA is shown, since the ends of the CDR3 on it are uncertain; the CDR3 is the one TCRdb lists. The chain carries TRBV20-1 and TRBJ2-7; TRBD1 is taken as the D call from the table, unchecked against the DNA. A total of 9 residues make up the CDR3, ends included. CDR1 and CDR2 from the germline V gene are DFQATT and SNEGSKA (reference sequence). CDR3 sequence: CSARLGQTL.

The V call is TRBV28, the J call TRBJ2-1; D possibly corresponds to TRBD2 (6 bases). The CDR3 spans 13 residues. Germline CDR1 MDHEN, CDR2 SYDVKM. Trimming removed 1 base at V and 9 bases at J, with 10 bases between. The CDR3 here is CASSLSGTREQFF. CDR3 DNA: TGTGCCAGCAGTTTATCCGGGACTCGTGAGCAGTTCTTC.

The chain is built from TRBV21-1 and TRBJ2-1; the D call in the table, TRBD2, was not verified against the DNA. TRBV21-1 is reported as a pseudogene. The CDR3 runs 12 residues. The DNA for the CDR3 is TGTGCCAGCAGCAAAATCACCGGGGGGCAGTTCTTC. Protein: CASSKITGGQFF.